This T cell receptor beta chain was found in a study of T cell repertoires in cytomegalovirus infection. Overall study: It was recently identified HLA-C-restricted and well-studied HLA-B-restricted CMV epitopes that the study used. Public TCR beta signature analysis indicated the presence of both CMV infection and matching HLA type.

This clonotype was detected many times. The antigen remains unidentified. Findings of the study overall: Within the response measured ex vivo, HLA-C-restricted CMV-specific TCR beta clonotypes were dominant. Using cumulative public TCR beta family frequency, the authors identified those who carried CMV together with the relevant HLA.

Germline-derived CDR1 and CDR2 are SGHVS and FNYEAQ. The CDR3 length is 15 residues. Trimming removed 5 bases from V and 8 bases from J; junction bases left unmatched: 10. TCRdb fed the reads into MiXCR, producing one record per CDR3 protein. The sample records hundreds of thousands of distinct CDR3 sequences, around 32% being singletons. This sample comprised cultured CD8+ T cells from PBMCs, obtained from culture after CMV antigen stimulation. The receptor was isolated from a human donor in good health (CMV status not recorded). Some clones in this sample may be carry-over from other donors' samples. The chain is built from TRBV7-6 and TRBJ2-1; TRBD2 agrees at 9 bases. The CDR3 here is CASSPSSGGPDEQFF. DNA for the CDR3: TGTGCCAGCAGCCCCTCCAGCGGGGGGCCAGATGAGCAGTTCTTC. Drawing the rest from reference TRBV7-6 and TRBJ2-1, the complete variable domain is GAGVSQSPRYKVTKRGQDVALRCDPISGHVSLYWYRQALGQGPEFLTYFNYEAQQDKSGLPNDRFSAERPEGSISTLTIQRTEQRDSAMYRCASSPSSGGPDEQFFGPGTRLTVL.